The next 9 T cell receptor beta chains were all read from a single sample in a study of identical twins. TCRdb processed the 5' RACE reads anew with MiXCR; each CDR3 protein has one entry. Among under 400,000 distinct CDR3 sequences, around 9% were seen once, and the ten largest hold under 9.5%. The sequenced material came from naive T cells sorted from blood. The receptors stem from a woman aged 45 to 65 in good health.

This clonotype was seen at least ten times. The genes are TRBV12-3 or TRBV12-4 and TRBJ1-5, with D unresolved. Trimming pared 7 bases from V and 1 base from J, leaving 8 bases between. The CDR3 contains 13 residues. The CDR3 bases are TGTGCCAGCACCCCGCCCAGCAATCAGCCCCAGCATTTT. Translation: CASTPPSNQPQHF.

The sample holds a few counts of this clonotype. The chain uses TRBV5-1 and TRBJ1-1; D ambiguous. Per the germline V gene, CDR1 is SGHRS and CDR2 is YFSETQ. CDR3 length equals 16 residues. V was cut by 4 bases and J by 10 bases, with 26 bases left in between. Written as DNA, the CDR3 is TGCGCCAGCAGCGTTTATACTGTAGGTGACGTCCGTGGAGCTTTCTTT. Translation: CASSVYTVGDVRGAFF.

This chain connects TRBV3-1 to TRBJ2-7; D possibly corresponds to TRBD2 (5 bases). The CDR3 loop spans 13 amino acids. CDR1 LGHDT and CDR2 YNNKEL come from the germline V gene (reference sequence). Trimming removed 4 bases at V and 2 bases at J, with 9 bases between. The CDR3 coding sequence is TGTGCCAGCAGCCCGACTATCACCTACGAGCAGTACTTC. Protein product: CASSPTITYEQYF.

This sequence joins TRBV27 and TRBJ2-1; D is unresolved. CDR1 and CDR2 from the germline V gene are MNHEY and SMNVEV (reference sequence). The CDR3 totals 13 residues. Trimming took 6 bases from V and 8 from J, leaving 14 bases between them. CDR3 DNA sequence: TGTGCCAGCAGGACCGGAAGACGGGATGAGCAGTTCTTC. The encoded protein is CASRTGRRDEQFF.

The sample holds a few counts of this clonotype. V gene TRBV5-1 combines with J gene TRBJ2-1; the match to TRBD2 covers 9 bases. CDR3 length: 15 residues. Germline values: CDR1 SGHRS, CDR2 YFSETQ. The trim removed 6 bases at V and 2 bases at J, leaving 6 bases unmatched. This CDR3 is CASTVRLAAYNEQFF. The CDR3 DNA follows: TGCGCCAGCACAGTTAGACTAGCGGCCTACAATGAGCAGTTCTTC.

This clonotype has more than one count but fewer than ten. The chain has TRBV5-4 and TRBJ1-1; maybe TRBD1 (6 bases). Trimming took 0 bases from V and 1 from J, leaving 10 bases between them. The CDR3 is 15 residues long. The germline V gene encodes CDR1 SGHNT and CDR2 YYREEE (reference sequence). In DNA, the CDR3 is TGTGCCAGCAGCTTGGCCCAGGGGTGGAACACTGAAGCTTTCTTT. This translates into CASSLAQGWNTEAFF.

In its sample, this clonotype was seen a few times. The CDR3 loop is CASSLGTGGEETQYF. The CDR3 DNA reads as TGCGCCAGCAGCTTGGGGACAGGGGGAGAAGAGACCCAGTACTTC. V is TRBV5-1 and J is TRBJ2-5; TRBD1 matches at 10 bases. This CDR3 contains 15 residues. Trimming removed 0 bases from V and 3 bases from J; junction bases left unmatched: 2. Germline CDR1 reads SGHRS; CDR2 reads YFSETQ.

The chain recombines TRBV28 with TRBJ2-7; TRBD2 matches 10 bases. The CDR3 has 19 amino acids. V shed 2 bases, J shed 4 bases, and the junction held 17 bases outside the gene matches. Per germline, CDR1 MDHEN and CDR2 SYDVKM. CDR3 sequence (DNA): TGTGCCAGCAGTTTAAGGGGAGGGCTAGCGGGAGATTTTTGGTACGAGCAGTACTTC. As protein: CASSLRGGLAGDFWYEQYF.

The J gene is TRBJ1-1, the V gene TRBV11-2, with TRBD1 matching 10 bases. The ends lost 6 bases at V and 0 bases at J; junction bases unmatched: 10. The CDR3 runs 17 residues. Germline V CDR1 and CDR2: SGHAT, FQNNGV. Written as DNA, the CDR3 is TGTGCCAGCAGTTTCCCGGGACAGGGGCGGATGAACACTGAAGCTTTCTTT. Encoded protein: CASSFPGQGRMNTEAFF.